These 15 T cell receptor beta chains came from one sample sequenced in a study of read filtering for tumor transcriptome and immune sequencing. This library used around 400 ng RNA and molecular barcoded adaptors spanning alpha/delta and beta/gamma chains. Using its own MiXCR run on the reads, TCRdb lists one record per CDR3 protein. The table records about 93,000 distinct CDR3 sequences, 20% to 25% of them present only once. The sequenced sample consisted of a population of CD138-negative cells sorted from bone marrow. These receptors were taken from a donor aged 40 or older with multiple myeloma.

In the case of this clonotype: A read error may be the cause here, since a much bigger clone is one base away. The chain is built from TRBV28 and TRBJ1-2, with D maybe TRBD1 (5 bases). V lost 8 bases and J lost 7, with 11 bases in between. The CDR3 length is 11 residues. Per germline, CDR1 MDHEN and CDR2 SYDVKM. The CDR3 nucleotides are TGTGCCAGCGATGAGGGGCTTGGCTACACCTTC. Translated, it gives CASDEGLGYTF.

This chain connects TRBV5-6 to TRBJ1-1; D unresolved. Germline lookup yields CDR1 SGHDT and CDR2 YYEEEE. The CDR3 runs to 14 residues. With 0 bases removed from V and 6 bases from J, the gap between germline ends came to 12 bases. The CDR3 nucleotides read TGTGCCAGCAGCTTGGGTTACGCGTACTCTGAAGCTTTCTTT. The encoded protein is CASSLGYAYSEAFF. Full variable domain (missing parts from reference TRBV5-6 and TRBJ1-1): DAGVTQSPTHLIKTRGQQVTLRCSPKSGHDTVSWYQQALGQGPQFIFQYYEEEERQRGNFPDRFSGHQFPNYSSELNVNALLLGDSALYLCASSLGYAYSEAFFGQGTRLTVV.

The J gene is TRBJ1-5, the V gene TRBV27, with D hard to call. V lost 4 bases and J 0 bases, leaving 7 bases between the germline ends. The CDR3 loop spans 14 amino acids. Per the germline V gene, CDR1 is MNHEY and CDR2 is SMNVEV (reference sequence). The CDR3 here is CASSSRGSNQPQHF. The CDR3 region has the DNA TGTGCCAGCAGTTCACGCGGTAGCAATCAGCCCCAGCATTTT.

CDR3 sequence reads: CASSPQSGGFYEQYF. The CDR3 DNA reads as TGTGCCAGCAGCCCTCAATCGGGGGGCTTCTACGAGCAGTACTTC. The V and J genes are TRBV11-2 and TRBJ2-7, with a possible D match to TRBD2 (7 bases). Germline V CDR1 and CDR2: SGHAT, FQNNGV. V lost 5 bases to trimming and J lost 3 bases, with 17 bases between them. The CDR3 is 15 residues long.

Comment on this clonotype: With a much larger clone just one base away, this may be a read error. The J gene is TRBJ1-1, the V gene TRBV2; D perhaps matches TRBD1 (6 bases). This CDR3 has 13 amino acids. Looked up from germline, CDR1 is SNHLY and CDR2 is FYNNEI. Between the trimmed V and J ends, which lost 7 bases and 4 bases, there was a span of 13 bases. CDR3 protein: CASNQQGSTEAFF. The DNA of the CDR3 is TGTGCCAGCAATCAACAGGGAAGCACTGAAGCTTTCTTT.

Comments on this clonotype: Just one base apart from a much larger clone, this may be a read error. The chain has TRBV2 and TRBJ2-3; 9 bases match TRBD1. The germline V gene encodes CDR1 SNHLY and CDR2 FYNNEI. V trimming: 7 bases; J trimming: 5 bases; junction bases outside the gene matches: 10. The CDR3 is 15 amino acids. This chain's CDR3 is CASTTGQGYIDTQYF. The CDR3 DNA sequence: TGTGCCAGCACCACGGGACAGGGATACATAGATACGCAGTATTTT.

This clonotype has a count of ten or more. The rearrangement links TRBV29-1 to TRBJ2-1; maybe TRBD2 (6 bases). Deletions cut 4 bases from V and 9 bases from J, with 13 bases between. The CDR3 length is 12 residues. CDR1 is SQVTM, CDR2 ANQGSEA, per germline. CDR3: CSVVEGGGEQFF. The CDR3 coding sequence is TGCAGCGTTGTGGAGGGTGGTGGTGAGCAGTTCTTC.

This clonotype has ten or more counts. J is TRBJ2-2 and V is TRBV5-1; a possible D gene is TRBD1 (6 bases). The germline V gene encodes CDR1 SGHRS and CDR2 YFSETQ. Trimming cost V 3 bases and J 4 bases, with 13 bases left between them. This CDR3 comprises 15 residues. The CDR3: CASSYSGARTGELFF. CDR3 sequence (DNA): TGCGCCAGCAGCTACTCAGGGGCCCGCACCGGGGAGCTGTTTTTT.

Of note for this clonotype: Given a much more abundant clone one base away, this may be a read error. The chain has TRBV3-1 and TRBJ1-1; tentatively, D is TRBD1 (5 bases). Germline assignment: CDR1 LGHDT and CDR2 YNNKEL (reference sequence). The CDR3 sequence is 14 residues long. The CDR3 DNA reads as TGTGTCAGCACCACCAAGCAGGGTTTAACTGAAGCTTTCTTT. This sequence encodes CVSTTKQGLTEAFF.

Regarding this clonotype: A single base separates this from a much larger clone, so it may be a read error. The CDR3 reads CASSLFKHAEAFF. In DNA, the CDR3 is TGTGCCAGCAGTTTATTTAAGCACGCTGAAGCTTTCTTT. J is TRBJ1-1 and V is TRBV28; D call uncertain. V gave up 1 base and J gave up 6 bases, with 9 bases separating them. There are 13 residues in the CDR3. Germline assignment: CDR1 MDHEN and CDR2 SYDVKM.

The sample holds a few counts of this clonotype. The V and J genes are TRBV30 and TRBJ2-3; D is undetermined. V was shortened by 3 bases and J by 3 bases, with 7 bases between the two germline ends. Germline V gives CDR1 GTSNPN, CDR2 SVGIG (reference sequence). There are 12 residues in the CDR3. CDR3 DNA: TGTGCCTGGAGGGCAGCTACAGATACGCAGTATTTT. Its translation is CAWRAATDTQYF.

This clonotype was seen ten or more times. The chain recombines TRBV11-2 with TRBJ2-5; D not certain. The CDR3 has 13 amino acids. CDR1 SGHAT and CDR2 FQNNGV come from the germline V gene. Trimming took 10 bases from V and 4 from J, leaving 16 bases between them. In DNA form, the CDR3 reads TGTGCCACCAGAGGCCTGGCCAGAGAGACCCAGTACTTC. Translated, it gives CATRGLARETQYF.

The V call is TRBV5-1, the J call TRBJ2-2; D ambiguous. This CDR3 has 15 residues. CDR1 and CDR2 (germline): SGHRS, YFSETQ. Trimming cost V 1 base and J 2 bases, with 9 bases left between them. The DNA of the CDR3 is TGCGCCAGCAGCTTGCGCACGGTTAACACCGGGGAGCTGTTTTTT. This gives the protein CASSLRTVNTGELFF.

In its sample, this clonotype was seen many times. The chain joins TRBV11-2 to TRBJ2-7, with D tentatively TRBD1 (5 bases). The CDR3 contains 16 residues. Trimming shortened V by 3 bases and J by 0 bases, and 15 bases separated the two germline ends. Germline CDR1 is SGHAT and CDR2 is FQNNGV. CDR3 nucleotide sequence: TGTGCCAGCAGCTTTGGGGCAGGTTTAAGCTCCTACGAGCAGTACTTC. Translated: CASSFGAGLSSYEQYF.

V is TRBV20-1 and J is TRBJ1-5; tentative D call: TRBD1 (5 bases). Germline CDR1 is DFQATT and CDR2 is SNEGSKA (reference sequence). Trimming took 5 bases from V and 9 from J, leaving 17 bases between them. CDR3 length equals 13 residues. CDR3 residues: CSAPQDGGRPQHF. The CDR3 DNA sequence: TGCAGTGCTCCCCAGGACGGGGGACGGCCCCAGCATTTT.